Below, 12 T cell receptor beta chains from the same sample are listed, as sequenced in a study of cytomegalovirus exposure and HLA in healthy donors. Assay: immunoSEQ multiplex PCR; the TCRdb copy retains only in-frame clones and omits some. Of about 160,000 clones in the sample, roughly 86% were seen once. The sample was PBMCs. These TCRs come from a woman aged 18-35 years in good health and CMV-seropositive.

The gene calls are TRBV27 and TRBJ2-7; D remains unclear. CDR1 MNHEY and CDR2 SMNVEV come from the germline V gene (reference sequence). CDR3 length: 13 amino acids. Trimming cost V 2 bases and J 1 base, with 6 bases left between them. DNA of the CDR3: TGTGCCAGCAGTTTACATCGGTCCTACGAGCAGTACTTC. Amino acids: CASSLHRSYEQYF.

V gene TRBV11-3 combines with J gene TRBJ2-1, with unresolved D. The CDR3 loop spans 16 amino acids. V dropped 6 bases and J dropped 9 bases, with 24 bases sitting between them. The germline gives CDR1 SGHNT, CDR2 YENEEA. CDR3 in DNA: TGTGCCAGCAGACAGATCTCGGCCACAACTTACTTTGAGCAGTTCTTC. This gives the protein CASRQISATTYFEQFF.

The chain couples TRBV28 to TRBJ2-7, with D possibly matching TRBD2 (6 bases). Germline loops: CDR1 MDHEN, CDR2 SYDVKM. With 4 bases removed from V and 6 bases from J, the gap between germline ends came to 16 bases. The CDR3 runs to 14 residues. The CDR3 region has the DNA TGTGCCAGCAGTTCCGCAGGAGGGGTCCGCGAGCAGTACTTC. This encodes CASSSAGGVREQYF.

The rearrangement joins TRBV6-4 to TRBJ1-2; D perhaps matches TRBD1 (5 bases). Germline V gene lookup returns CDR1 MRHNA and CDR2 SNTAGT. There are 15 residues in the CDR3. Trimming cost V 0 bases and J 5 bases, with 13 bases left between them. CDR3: CASSDSGGAEYGYTF. In DNA, the CDR3 is TGTGCCAGCAGTGACTCAGGAGGGGCGGAGTATGGCTACACCTTC.

This clone was counted once. This CDR3 reads CASSLYGTGGAGYTF. CDR3 nucleotides: TGTGCCAGCAGCTTATACGGGACAGGGGGGGCTGGCTACACCTTC. The chain employs TRBV7-2 and TRBJ1-2; 11 bases are shared with TRBD1. CDR1 is SGHTA and CDR2 is FQGNSA in the germline V gene. Trimming took 2 bases from V and 7 from J; bases not matched to a gene: 6. The CDR3 loop spans 15 amino acids.

The chain joins TRBV5-4 to TRBJ1-5; D unclear. CDR1 is SGHNT and CDR2 is YYREEE in the germline V gene (reference sequence). With 0 bases removed from V and 4 bases from J, the gap between germline ends came to 8 bases. The CDR3 has 14 residues. The CDR3 DNA follows: TGTGCCAGCAGCTTGGCTTTAGCGAATCAGCCCCAGCATTTT. This encodes CASSLALANQPQHF.

This chain connects TRBV5-4 to TRBJ2-7, with 10 bases fitting TRBD2. J gave up 2 bases and V 0 bases, and 2 bases lay outside the gene matches. Per the germline V gene, CDR1 is SGHNT and CDR2 is YYREEE (reference sequence). CDR3 length: 15 residues. The CDR3 DNA reads as TGTGCCAGCAGCTTGGTGCTAGCGGGAGCCTACGAGCAGTACTTC. Translating gives CASSLVLAGAYEQYF.

The genes are TRBV13 and TRBJ1-2; the D is unclear. There are 15 residues in the CDR3. The germline V gene encodes CDR1 PRHDT and CDR2 FYEKMQ (reference sequence). Trimming shortened V by 5 bases and J by 0 bases, and 13 bases separated the two germline ends. Written as DNA, the CDR3 is TGTGCCAGCAGCCCCCTCCCGGGAGCTAACTATGGCTACACCTTC. Translation: CASSPLPGANYGYTF. The complete variable domain, with remaining parts taken from reference TRBV13 and TRBJ1-2, reads AAGVIQSPRHLIKEKRETATLKCYPIPRHDTVYWYQQGPGQDPQFLISFYEKMQSDKGSIPDRFSAQQFSDYHSELNMSSLELGDSALYFCASSPLPGANYGYTFGSGTRLTVV.

V gene TRBV19 combines with J gene TRBJ2-1; 11 bases are shared with TRBD2. Trimming took 2 bases from V and 7 from J; bases not matched to a gene: 4. The CDR3 length is 15 residues. CDR1 is LNHDA and CDR2 is SQIVND in the germline V gene (reference sequence). The CDR3 protein is CASSILAGGRNEQFF. DNA of the CDR3: TGTGCCAGTAGTATATTAGCGGGAGGGAGGAATGAGCAGTTCTTC.

The chain carries TRBV4-3 and TRBJ1-4, with a weak D call TRBD1 (6 bases). CDR1 is LGHNA and CDR2 is YSLEER in the germline V gene. This CDR3 is built from 17 residues. Trimming removed 1 base at V and 5 bases at J, with 17 bases between. CDR3 region: CASSQGVTGGANEKLFF. For the CDR3, the DNA is TGCGCCAGCAGCCAAGGGGTTACGGGGGGCGCAAATGAAAAACTGTTTTTT.

The chain has TRBV7-2 and TRBJ1-5, with D unresolved. Germline CDR1 reads SGHTA; CDR2 reads FQGNSA. The ends were cut back, 5 bases at V and 0 bases at J, with 11 bases in the middle. CDR3 length: 15 residues. The CDR3 loop is CASSHGSYSNQPQHF. CDR3 bases: TGTGCCAGCAGCCACGGGTCGTATAGCAATCAGCCCCAGCATTTT.

CDR3 in DNA: TGTGCCATCAGTGAGTCCGCCGGCAGGGATGAGACCCAGTACTTC. Translation: CAISESAGRDETQYF. This sequence joins TRBV10-3 and TRBJ2-5, with a weak D call TRBD1 (5 bases). The CDR3 is made up of 15 amino acids. Germline CDR1 is ENHRY and CDR2 is SYGVKD. V lost 0 bases to trimming and J lost 5 bases, with 13 bases between them.